The 6 T cell receptor beta chains presented below share a single source sample, sequenced in a study of blood T cells in healthy people across ages. Alongside a J-beta primer mix, a sample-barcoded 5' primer served in a second PCR lasting about 7 to 11 cycles. TCRdb fed the 5' RACE reads into MiXCR, producing one record per CDR3 protein. The sample records 780,000 or so distinct CDR3 sequences, just under 25% being singletons. The same data also went into a second study, on T cells of mothers and their children.

The sequenced material came from blood. Receptors were obtained from a boy younger than 18 in good health.

The chain joins TRBV20-1 to TRBJ2-1; no clear D. Germline CDR1 is DFQATT and CDR2 is SNEGSKA (reference sequence). V was clipped by 3 bases and J by 0 bases, with 12 bases between them. The CDR3 loop spans 15 amino acids. CDR3 nucleotides: TGCAGTGCTAGGCAGCTCACCTACTCCTACAATGAGCAGTTCTTC. Encoded protein: CSARQLTYSYNEQFF.

The table lists this clonotype with a few counts. The gene calls are TRBV5-1 and TRBJ2-5, with TRBD2 matching 7 bases. The CDR3 has 14 residues. V trimming: 4 bases; J trimming: 2 bases; junction bases outside the gene matches: 5. The germline gives CDR1 SGHRS, CDR2 YFSETQ. CDR3 DNA: TGCGCCAGCAGCCCGGGACTACGTCAAGAGACCCAGTACTTC. Its protein is CASSPGLRQETQYF.

The rearrangement links TRBV14 to TRBJ2-5, with a tentative D call TRBD2 (7 bases). V was clipped by 1 base and J by 9 bases, with 12 bases between them. Germline V CDR1 and CDR2: SGHDN, FVKESK. There are 13 residues in the CDR3. In DNA, the CDR3 is TGTGCCAGCAGCCAAGTGTCGGGGGGCGCCCAGTACTTC. Its translation is CASSQVSGGAQYF.

A few counts support this clonotype. This sequence joins TRBV20-1 and TRBJ2-1; D is perhaps TRBD2 (7 bases). The germline gives CDR1 DFQATT, CDR2 SNEGSKA (reference sequence). This CDR3 has 14 amino acids. Trimming pared 7 bases from V and 4 bases from J, leaving 17 bases between. DNA of the CDR3: TGCAGTGTCCCTAGCGGAGGGGGTTACAATGAGCAGTTCTTC. This translates into CSVPSGGGYNEQFF.

This clonotype was observed a few times. This sequence joins TRBV9 and TRBJ2-5, with no clear D. The CDR3 contains 15 residues. Trimming removed 0 bases from V and 2 bases from J, with 11 bases in between. CDR1 is SGDLS, CDR2 YYNGEE, per germline. The DNA for the CDR3 is TGTGCCAGCAGCGTAGCTGTGGCGGAACAAGAGACCCAGTACTTC. This codes for CASSVAVAEQETQYF.

This sequence joins TRBV10-3 and TRBJ1-1; D unresolved. The CDR3 spans 12 residues. Germline V lookup: CDR1 ENHRY, CDR2 SYGVKD. The V and J ends lost 6 bases and 6 bases respectively, with 11 bases between them. The CDR3 sequence is CAIRSMESEAFF. CDR3 in DNA: TGTGCCATCAGGTCCATGGAATCTGAAGCTTTCTTT.